The T cell receptor beta chain described here comes from a study of Ad26.COV2.S vaccination and SARS-CoV-2 variants. Study in general: Once, or twice with 56 days between doses, Ad26.COV2.S was given intramuscularly. Overall study findings and caveats: People who got the vaccine or the placebo had similar non-spike TCR breadth.

Per germline, CDR1 SGHVS and CDR2 FQNEAQ. The CDR3 length is 15 residues. Trimming pared 1 base from V and 0 bases from J, leaving 7 bases between. As regards this clone: Its cognate antigen is unknown.

Generated by immunoSEQ multiplex PCR, the TCRdb table keeps only in-frame clones and is missing some. The sample lists 250,000 to 300,000 clones; approximately 89% were seen once. Treatment in this sample: some 19 received Ad26.COV2.S at low or high dose, single or two shots; about 5 received placebo; per-sample allocation not given. Specimen acquisition occurred on day 63 following the initial vaccine or placebo injection. The vaccine delivered Wuhan-strain SARS-CoV-2 spike through an Ad26 vector. The chain has TRBV7-8 and TRBJ1-5; weak D call: TRBD1 (6 bases). This TCR derives from a person between 18 and 65 years old who received the Ad26.COV2.S COVID-19 vaccine or a placebo. The specimen comprised peripheral blood, sampled in a trial of Ad26.COV2.S vaccine versus placebo. The chain's CDR3 is CASSLDRVSNQPQHF. The CDR3 DNA reads TGTGCCAGCAGCTTAGACAGGGTTAGCAATCAGCCCCAGCATTTT.